The present entry profiles one T cell receptor beta chain with its context. Its antigen has not been determined. The sample holds no much larger clone one base away, and base qualities are not on file. The receptor library was made with the immunoSEQ multiplex PCR assay. For the multiplex PCR, a mixture combining 60 forward primers for TCR Vbeta segments and 13 reverse primers for TCR Jbeta segments was used. A multiplex PCR assay on genomic DNA amplified the CDR3 region of rearranged TCR beta genes. On the Illumina HiSeq System, the amplified TCR beta libraries were sequenced as 87-base-pair reads. Under the source paper's analysis protocol: In a later analysis, roughly 80 million unique TCR beta chains were counted across the 666 repertoires, and about 9.9 million of these chains were shared by at least two donors. To remove PCR and sequencing errors, raw reads were error-corrected and collapsed into unique sequences using a nearest-neighbor algorithm that merged closely related sequences. V, D and J gene segments were assigned by aligning CDR3 sequences to IMGT reference sequences. For a sequence to be retained, a match of at least six nucleotides to both a V gene segment and a J gene segment was required. A rearrangement was called productive if the CDR3 had no stop codons and remained in frame with V and J, and every other rearrangement was called non-productive. Following IMGT convention, CDR3 was defined as the stretch from the second conserved V-encoded cysteine to the conserved J-encoded phenylalanine. Sequences without an unambiguous match to a single V gene segment were excluded from the earlier analysis of over 500 of the donors. An earlier analysis of 550 to 650 of the donors classified V segments as functional when productive rearrangements were above 56.7% and as segregating when the standard deviation between donors was above 5%. A statistical classification framework was built for diagnosing cytomegalovirus status from the catalog of TCR beta chain sequences. A later analysis assigned V and J genes by comparing TCR nucleotide sequences with IMGT/GENE-DB human TR gene sequences. The TCRdist pipeline was used in a later analysis to assign CDR3 sequences and most-parsimonious VDJ recombination scenarios. In a later analysis, each TCR beta chain was defined by its CDR3 amino acid sequence together with its V-gene family, and reads without a unique V-gene family were excluded. To address suspected cross-contamination and a sequencing artifact, a later analysis removed a few hundred highly shared, low-generation-probability nucleotide sequences. In a later analysis, a clonal expansion index for each public chain was calculated from normalized within-repertoire ranks of inferred template counts. In a later analysis, generation probabilities were computed using a VDJ recombination model fitted to out-of-frame rearrangements, and the results were checked against IGoR. In a later analysis, hypergeometric tests were used to score TCR-TCR, TCR-HLA and TCR-CMV co-occurrence, with a repertoire-size bias correction applied to TCR pairs. A later analysis estimated false discovery rates by permuting HLA or CMV assignments 20 times. In a later analysis, co-occurring TCRs were grouped with DBSCAN, and TCRdist sequence similarity was added when clustering was performed within HLA-allele-positive subsets. Co-occurrence clustering excluded repertoires with fewer than 30,000 or more than 120,000 public chains, plus five with anomalous nucleotide sharing. The clones in this table, taken by TCRdb from immuneACCESS, are in-frame only. Not every clone is retained; where verified, under half of the shortfall comes from an unresolved V gene, and the cause of the rest is unknown. The V and J calls and clone size were taken over from that table, and D and trimming were inferred from the DNA. This sample holds about 93,000 clones; nearly 80% were observed only once. The top ten constitute 3% to 3.5% of the sample.

The cohort comprised some 730 healthy bone marrow donors. At the time of sampling, every cohort member was nominally healthy, though immune exposures that went unrecorded were likely present. The donor tested CMV seronegative and was one of the 352 seronegative cohort members. A peripheral blood sample was collected from each donor, and TCR beta sequencing was performed on peripheral blood mononuclear cells. The Qiagen DNeasy Blood Extraction Kit was used to extract genomic DNA from the blood cell samples. V sheds 2 bases and J sheds 8 bases, leaving 6 bases between their ends. The CDR3 starts with the cysteine, ends with the phenylalanine, and has 12 residues. Only CDR3 DNA remains: 36 bases, in frame from the first base. Per the germline V gene, SGHVS is the CDR1 and FQNEAQ is the CDR2. The sample is drawn from a study of cytomegalovirus exposure and HLA in healthy donors (dated by TCRdb to between 2016 and 2019). In terms of the full investigation: In an earlier analysis of under 750 of the donors, 250 to 300 Gb of sequence data and some 100 million unique TCR beta sequences from roughly 180 million T cells were reported. An early release that covered around 590 HLA-typed donors contained about 300 gigabases of sequencing data and roughly 84 million unique TCR sequences. Of the approximately 370 genotyped donors, 65% to 90% were placed in the genetic ancestry cluster associated with self-reported Caucasian donors. The study aimed to test whether cataloging public T cell receptors could reveal signatures of past pathogen exposure. The study used immunosequencing to profile the T cell repertoires of more than 650 subjects and linked those repertoires to cytomegalovirus serostatus. Along with the approximately 700-subject first cohort, a separate validation cohort of over a hundred different subjects was used. High-throughput TCR immunosequencing, statistical association of individual TCRs with disease status, and machine learning were combined to predict cytomegalovirus infection status. In a later analysis, previously published TCR beta repertoires from more than 500 donors were re-analyzed and high-resolution HLA genotyping was added so that TCR occurrence patterns could be studied. Rather than using new phenotypic data, the later analysis identified candidate immune exposures from TCR beta sequences and from how often those sequences occurred across donors. An earlier analysis of more than 450 of the donors used high-throughput TCR beta sequencing to judge whether each TCR beta V gene segment behaved as functional or pseudogenic. Donor age, sex, ethnicity and CMV serostatus were compiled alongside the repertoire data. In a later genetic analysis, genome-wide SNP genotypes for about 55% of the 666 donors were used, and that subset was treated as a discovery cohort. All discovery cohort repertoires had been generated using a single sequencing platform. HLA typing covered class I and class II loci at four-digit resolution. Typing coverage differed by locus: A, B, C, DRB1 and DQB1 were typed in about 629-630 donors, DQA1 in approximately 520, DPA1 in over 600, and DPB1 in around 490. Because of strong linkage in the cohort, five DR-DQ haplotypes were treated as single units for association and clustering. On average, around 230,000 unique TCR beta nucleotide sequences were sequenced per donor among about 400 genotyped donors of the cohort, with around 19% of those sequences being non-productive. Overall results and qualifications from the work: A few of the identified cytomegalovirus-associated TCR beta chains were confirmed in vitro to be specific for cytomegalovirus antigens. Presence/absence analyses assumed roughly uniform sequencing depth across donors, an assumption that may not hold. For the cohort, immune exposure information was limited to CMV serostatus. In a later analysis, HLA-associated TCR beta chains showed more clonal expansion and lower generation probabilities than non-associated chains that were equally common. An earlier analysis of several hundred of the donors showed that most TCR beta V segments appeared in productive rearrangements either about 90% or about 30% of the time, which broadly matched IMGT annotations. In this cohort, only TCR beta chains were sequenced, and detectable features were limited by the absence of alpha or paired-chain data. Some IMGT-functional V segments, including TRBV6-2 and TRBV6-3, could not be told apart with the 87-base-pair reads, so those segments were excluded. An association between a missense DCLRE1C variant and V-gene and J-gene trimming of TCR beta chains was found in a later genetic analysis and replicated in an independent cohort. Because counts were too low, about 18 rarely observed V segments, including chromosome 9 orphons, were excluded from the earlier analysis of several hundred of the donors. A further reported finding was that TCR beta sequences accurately predicted the HLA-A and HLA-B alleles for most subjects in the first cohort. In a later analysis, most CMV-associated TCR beta chains were found to appear HLA-restricted, with HLA associations seemingly driven largely by CMV exposure. Because some donors lacked HLA typing at each locus, the association tests relied only on the typed subset. According to a later genetic analysis, donors in an Asian-associated ancestry cluster had fewer N-insertions in productive TCRs than the approximately 670-donor mean. When HLA alleles, especially DR and DQ, strongly co-occurred, TCR associations were difficult to assign to individual alleles. The classifier was reported to diagnose cytomegalovirus status with high specificity and sensitivity in both the original and validation cohorts. Most TCR sequences were seen in very few donors, while some public TCRs were found in many individuals. In the study, roughly 160 TCR beta chains were listed as associated with cytomegalovirus. Linkage disequilibrium might explain the correlated functional status among segregating V segments, but an unknown experimental factor could not be ruled out. It was suggested by the authors that the approach could potentially be generalized to other disease states and immunological phenotypes. In a later analysis, several top co-occurrence clusters were reported to appear linked to parvovirus B19, influenza, CMV and Epstein-Barr virus. A later analysis associated about 17,000 TCR beta sequences with specific HLA alleles at a false discovery rate of 0.05. In a later analysis, the rate of TCR association differed among HLA loci, with DRB1 alleles having the most associated TCRs and HLA-C alleles having the fewest. A cluster of highly shared sequence variants was judged likely to be a technical artifact of the sequencing pipeline.

The V and J segments used are TRBV7-8 and TRBJ1-4; no D gene is confidently identified. Sequencing was performed on PBMCs. The sequence was collected from a woman between 40 and 50 years old in good health and CMV-seronegative. The CDR3: CASSLREEKLFF. The sequenced DNA: TGTGCCAGCAGCTTAAGAGAGGAAAAACTGTTTTTT.